Listed below are T cell receptor beta chains from one sample, sequenced in a study of blood T cell repertoires in COVID-19. Measured with immunoSEQ multiplex PCR; TCRdb has only the in-frame clones, and not every one. The sample has approximately 320,000 clones, roughly 90% seen once; the top ten hold around 10%. Sequencing was carried out using peripheral blood. The receptors here all came from a woman aged 30 to 39 with COVID-19, enrolled during active disease. The CDR3 runs from the conserved cysteine through the conserved F or W. Each record gives: CDR3 length, D gene, J gene, clone size, V gene, CDR3 protein, CDR3 DNA. D genes are given only for firm matches. Expanded clones get a size class; other rows say once, few or many, or leave the size out.

13	NA	TRBJ1-1	NA	TRBV27	CASSQGFNTEVFF	TGTGCCAGCAGCCAGGGGTTTAACACTGAAGTTTTCTTT
15	NA	TRBJ2-1	NA	TRBV19	CASSIDPAGDNEQFF	TGTGCCAGTAGTATAGACCCGGCCGGGGACAATGAGCAGTTCTTC
16	NA	TRBJ2-1	NA	TRBV10-2	CASSESGGRYYNEQFF	TGCGCCAGCAGTGAGTCTGGCGGAAGATACTACAATGAGCAGTTCTTC
15	NA	TRBJ1-3	NA	TRBV27	CASSLSGNEGNTIYF	TGTGCCAGCAGTTTATCAGGGAATGAGGGTAACACCATATATTTT
17	TRBD1	TRBJ2-7	once	TRBV7-2	CASSLRLGTGGSYEQYF	TGTGCCAGCAGCTTAAGGCTCGGGACAGGGGGCTCCTACGAGCAGTACTTC
15	NA	TRBJ2-5	few	TRBV7-9	CASSLTRERQETQYF	TGTGCCAGCAGCTTAACCCGGGAGAGACAAGAGACCCAGTACTTC
13	TRBD1	TRBJ1-1	NA	TRBV4-1	CATGQGPNTEAFF	TGCGCCACCGGACAGGGGCCGAACACTGAAGCTTTCTTT
14	TRBD1	TRBJ1-6	NA	TRBV28	CASSPGTGHSPLHF	TGTGCCAGCAGTCCTGGGACAGGGCATTCACCCCTCCACTTT
16	TRBD1	TRBJ2-2	NA	TRBV28	CASSTSADRETGELFF	TGTGCCAGCAGCACCTCAGCGGACAGGGAGACCGGGGAGCTGTTTTTT
14	NA	TRBJ1-5	NA	TRBV10-2	CASSDRALNQPQHF	TGCGCCAGCAGTGACAGGGCCCTCAATCAGCCCCAGCATTTT
16	NA	TRBJ1-1	NA	TRBV21-1	CASSKVPQGTNTEAFF	TGTGCCAGCAGCAAAGTTCCCCAGGGAACGAACACTGAAGCTTTCTTT
14	TRBD1	TRBJ1-2	once	TRBV5-6	CASSTDRGDYGYTF	TGTGCCAGCAGTACCGACAGGGGCGATTATGGCTACACCTTC
13	TRBD1	TRBJ1-2	NA	TRBV30	CACQGQRFYGYTF	TGTGCCTGTCAGGGACAGCGCTTCTATGGCTACACCTTC
17	TRBD1	TRBJ1-6	once	TRBV11-2	CASSPSRDRRLNSPLHF	TGTGCCAGCAGCCCTTCCCGGGACAGGCGACTAAATTCACCCCTCCACTTT
15	TRBD1	TRBJ2-1	NA	TRBV18	CASSATGGSYNEQFF	TGTGCCAGCTCTGCGACAGGGGGCTCCTACAATGAGCAGTTCTTC
15	NA	TRBJ1-3	NA	TRBV5-1	CASSLGPGLGNTIYF	TGCGCCAGCAGCTTGGGGCCAGGGCTAGGAAACACCATATATTTT
13	NA	TRBJ2-7	NA	TRBV6-5	CASSRGPYYEQYF	TGTGCCAGCAGCCGCGGGCCCTACTACGAGCAGTACTTC
15	NA	TRBJ2-6	once	TRBV27	CASSLGGSGANVLTF	TGTGCCAGCAGTTTAGGCGGGTCTGGGGCCAACGTCCTGACTTTC
13	NA	TRBJ1-2	NA	TRBV6-1	CASSDGGRIGYTF	TGTGCCAGCAGTGACGGGGGTAGGATCGGCTACACCTTC
13	NA	TRBJ1-1	NA	TRBV3-1/TRBV3-2	CASSQSYSTEAFF	TGTGCCAGCAGCCAATCGTATAGCACTGAAGCTTTCTTT
16	NA	TRBJ1-6	NA	TRBV21-1	CASSKRVLQPDSPLHF	TGTGCCAGCAGCAAAAGAGTTTTACAGCCGGATTCACCCCTCCACTTT
15	NA	TRBJ1-1	NA	TRBV5-1	CASSLGGRLDTEAFF	TGCGCCAGCAGCTTGGGGGGGCGCTTGGACACTGAAGCTTTCTTT
14	TRBD2	TRBJ2-1	NA	TRBV30	CAWTTSGAYNEQFF	TGTGCCTGGACGACTAGCGGAGCTTACAATGAGCAGTTCTTC
16	TRBD2	TRBJ2-5	NA	TRBV5-1	CASSLLERGSQETQYF	TGCGCCAGCAGCTTGCTCGAGCGGGGGTCCCAAGAGACCCAGTACTTC
15	TRBD2	TRBJ2-5	NA	TRBV4-1	CASSLGGGLGETQYF	TGCGCCAGCAGCCTGGGCGGGGGGTTGGGAGAGACCCAGTACTTC
15	NA	TRBJ1-1	once	TRBV5-4	CASSFGNTLNTEAFF	TGTGCCAGCAGCTTCGGGAATACCTTGAACACTGAAGCTTTCTTT
15	TRBD1	TRBJ1-5	NA	TRBV15	CATSREPGGNQPQHF	TGTGCCACCAGCAGAGAGCCAGGGGGAAATCAGCCCCAGCATTTT
13	TRBD2	TRBJ2-1	NA	TRBV29-1	CSVVAGGTNEQFF	TGCAGCGTGGTAGCGGGGGGGACTAATGAGCAGTTCTTC
16	TRBD1	TRBJ1-5	NA	TRBV19	CASSLGTGAENQPQHF	TGTGCCAGTAGTCTGGGAACAGGGGCGGAGAATCAGCCCCAGCATTTT
14	TRBD1	TRBJ1-5	once	TRBV27	CASRAGTDNQPQHF	TGTGCCAGCAGGGCCGGGACAGATAATCAGCCCCAGCATTTT
13	TRBD1	TRBJ1-1	NA	TRBV20-1	CSASLTGGTEAFF	TGCAGTGCTAGTCTAACAGGGGGCACTGAAGCTTTCTTT
16	NA	TRBJ1-1	once	TRBV11-2	CASNESPRVRRSEAFF	TGTGCCAGCAACGAATCTCCCCGGGTGAGGCGAAGTGAAGCTTTCTTT
15	NA	TRBJ1-1	once	TRBV10-1	CASRPRPGGDTEAFF	TGCGCCAGCAGACCTCGCCCCGGAGGGGACACTGAAGCTTTCTTT
15	NA	TRBJ1-1	once	TRBV2	CASSKLSGENTEAFF	TGTGCCAGCAGTAAACTATCCGGGGAGAACACTGAAGCTTTCTTT
18	TRBD2	TRBJ2-3	NA	TRBV7-6	CASSLAVLGGGNPDTQYF	TGTGCCAGCAGCTTAGCGGTGCTGGGGGGGGGAAATCCAGATACGCAGTATTTT